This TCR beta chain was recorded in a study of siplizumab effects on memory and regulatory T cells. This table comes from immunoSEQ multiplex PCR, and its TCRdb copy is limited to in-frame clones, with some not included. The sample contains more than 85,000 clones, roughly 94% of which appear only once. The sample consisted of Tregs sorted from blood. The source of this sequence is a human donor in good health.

The CDR3 here is CASSLFGSANEKLFF. CDR3 DNA sequence: TGTGCCAGCAGCTTATTCGGTTCGGCTAATGAAAAACTGTTTTTT. The chain links TRBV11-1 to TRBJ1-4, with D unclear. In germline, CDR1 is SGHAT, CDR2 FQDESV (reference sequence). Trimming left V 2 bases short and J 3 bases short, with 10 bases between. This CDR3 spans 15 amino acids.